This T cell receptor beta chain was sequenced for a study of early stage breast cancer tumors. Study at large: Most of the 16 invasive tumors were ER+, PR+ and HER2-. Roughly eight ER+/PR+/HER2- tumors were invasive ductal; four were invasive lobular.

As to this clone: Its antigen is as yet unknown.

The assay was immunoSEQ multiplex PCR, and TCRdb's table has in-frame clones only and misses some. The sample holds around 51,000 clones, around 80% seen once. The CDR3 has 14 residues. Germline CDR1 GTSNPN, CDR2 SVGIG (reference sequence). V was shortened by 0 bases and J by 1 base, with 8 bases between the two germline ends. Findings and limits, study-wide: Chain pairing and CD4, CD8 or FOXP3 expression were not captured.

Sequenced input: blood. V and J are TRBV30 and TRBJ2-3; weak D call: TRBD2 (5 bases). This clonotype originated in a person in their 40s with breast cancer. The CDR3 nucleotides read TGTGCCTGGAGTGTATACGGGGGCACAGATACGCAGTATTTT. It encodes CAWSVYGGTDTQYF.